This is a list of T cell receptor beta chains from one sample in a study of T cells after yellow fever vaccination. MiXCR was run by TCRdb on the 5' RACE reads, yielding one entry per CDR3 protein. The data contain a few hundred thousand distinct CDR3 sequences, under 20% of them singletons. This sample comprised PBMCs, obtained before the yellow fever booster vaccination. Source of these receptors: a young man who received the YFV17D yellow fever vaccine. Both conserved end residues are part of each CDR3. A D gene is named only where the DNA matches it firmly. Only part of the rows carry a size: once, few, many, or a class if the clone is expanded.

j_call d_call v_call cdr3_length clone_size cdr3_aa cdr3_nt
TRBJ1-5 TRBD1 TRBV6-5 15 . CASSKRTGESQPQHF TGTGCCAGCAGTAAGAGAACAGGGGAATCCCAACCCCAGCATTTT
TRBJ2-7 . TRBV6-1 16 . CASSEERKLRTSEQYF TGTGCCAGCAGTGAAGAACGGAAACTCCGCACCTCCGAGCAGTACTTC
TRBJ2-1 . TRBV6-5 11 many CASSRYGEQFF TGTGCCAGCAGCCGATATGGGGAGCAGTTCTTC
TRBJ1-1 . TRBV7-9 14 few CASSLVTSFAEAFF TGTGCCAGCAGCTTAGTTACGAGTTTTGCTGAAGCTTTCTTT
TRBJ2-3 TRBD2 TRBV12-3/TRBV12-4 15 . CASSPLGGGSDTQYF TGTGCCAGCAGTCCCTTAGGCGGGGGTTCAGATACGCAGTATTTT
TRBJ2-2 TRBD2 TRBV7-7 19 few CASSPSLGGGLAGTGELFF TGTGCCAGCAGCCCAAGCTTAGGTGGGGGGCTAGCGGGAACCGGGGAGCTGTTTTTT
TRBJ1-4 . TRBV20-1 14 . CSAPRPGRGEKLFF TGCAGTGCTCCCAGACCAGGGCGCGGTGAAAAACTGTTTTTT
TRBJ2-2 . TRBV10-3 15 . CAISESSGSTGELFF TGTGCCATCAGTGAGTCGTCAGGGTCCACCGGGGAGCTGTTTTTT
TRBJ2-7 . TRBV7-2 14 . CASSLTGLNYEQYF TGTGCCAGCAGCTTAACAGGGTTAAACTACGAGCAGTACTTC
TRBJ1-5 . TRBV30 13 . CAWSDGGSQPQHF TGTGCCTGGAGTGATGGGGGCAGTCAGCCCCAGCATTTT
TRBJ2-2 . TRBV7-9 13 . CASSDKNTGELFF TGTGCCAGCAGCGACAAGAACACCGGGGAGCTGTTTTTT
TRBJ2-5 . TRBV6-5 14 . CASSYPGPQETQYF TGTGCCAGCAGTTACCCGGGACCTCAAGAGACCCAGTACTTC
TRBJ2-5 . TRBV7-9 10 few CASMKETQYF TGTGCCAGCATGAAAGAGACCCAGTACTTC
TRBJ1-2 . TRBV7-3 14 many CASSLTGGDYGYTF TGTGCCAGCAGCTTAACGGGGGGTGACTATGGCTACACCTTC
TRBJ1-1 . TRBV19 13 few CASSIASATEAFF TGTGCCAGTAGTATAGCAAGTGCCACTGAAGCTTTCTTT
TRBJ2-2 . TRBV29-1 14 . CSVERLGLGGELFF TGCAGCGTCGAACGACTAGGGCTGGGCGGGGAGCTGTTTTTT
TRBJ2-1 TRBD2 TRBV29-1 18 many CSVEDPVSGGPSYNEQFF TGCAGCGTTGAAGATCCCGTTAGCGGGGGGCCCTCCTACAATGAGCAGTTCTTC
TRBJ2-4 . TRBV9 15 . CASTEGALAKNIQYF TGTGCCAGCACGGAGGGAGCCCTAGCCAAAAACATTCAGTACTTC
TRBJ1-1 . TRBV7-2 16 few CASSIGDRLLNTEAFF TGTGCCAGCAGCATAGGCGACAGGCTTCTGAACACTGAAGCTTTCTTT
TRBJ2-3 TRBD2 TRBV5-1 17 . CASRPQPGLAGSDTQYF TGCGCCAGCAGGCCTCAACCGGGACTAGCGGGTTCAGATACGCAGTATTTT
TRBJ2-2 TRBD2 TRBV20-1 16 . CSARGLLAGNTGELFF TGCAGTGCTAGAGGCCTCTTAGCGGGGAACACCGGGGAGCTGTTTTTT
TRBJ1-5 TRBD1 TRBV3-1 14 . CASSLGQGQQPQHF TGTGCCAGCAGCCTTGGACAGGGTCAACAGCCCCAGCATTTT
TRBJ2-3 . TRBV4-2 13 once CASSPRRFDTQYF TGTGCCAGCAGCCCAAGAAGGTTCGATACGCAGTATTTT
TRBJ1-4 . TRBV20-1 14 few CSAKRTLTNEKLFF TGCAGTGCCAAGAGGACCCTTACTAATGAAAAACTGTTTTTT
TRBJ2-1 TRBD2 TRBV5-1 18 many CASSLGSGGRSSYNEQFF TGCGCCAGCAGCCTGGGGTCGGGGGGGCGTAGCTCCTACAATGAGCAGTTCTTC
TRBJ2-7 TRBD1 TRBV12-3/TRBV12-4 14 . CASSLPGQTGEQYF TGTGCCAGCAGTTTACCGGGACAGACCGGCGAGCAGTACTTC
TRBJ1-1 . TRBV6-2/TRBV6-3 15 . CASSYSREHATEAFF TGTGCCAGCAGTTATTCCAGGGAGCACGCCACTGAAGCTTTCTTT
TRBJ1-4 . TRBV5-5 15 . CASSLMGNSNEKLFF TGTGCCAGCAGCTTGATGGGGAACTCTAATGAAAAACTGTTTTTT
TRBJ2-1 . TRBV12-3/TRBV12-4 14 . CASSLASSDNEQFF TGTGCCAGCAGTTTAGCTAGTTCTGACAATGAGCAGTTCTTC
TRBJ2-7 . TRBV5-1 13 . CASSFSIPYEQYF TGCGCCAGCAGCTTCTCAATACCCTACGAGCAGTACTTC
TRBJ2-5 TRBD1 TRBV7-3 13 few CASGMTGEETQYF TGTGCCAGCGGAATGACAGGGGAAGAGACCCAGTACTTC
TRBJ1-2 . TRBV4-3 15 few CASSQVAGRPYGYTF TGCGCCAGCAGCCAAGTGGCAGGGAGACCCTATGGCTACACCTTC
TRBJ1-6 . TRBV7-8 15 many CASSLDSSYNSPLHF TGTGCCAGCAGCTTAGACAGCTCCTATAATTCACCCCTCCACTTT
TRBJ1-2 . TRBV6-5 14 . CASSSDAAAYGYTF TGTGCCAGCAGTTCGGACGCCGCCGCTTATGGCTACACCTTC
TRBJ2-1 . TRBV10-3 13 few CAISADFQNEQFF TGTGCCATCAGTGCGGACTTCCAAAATGAGCAGTTCTTC
TRBJ2-3 TRBD2 TRBV15 14 . CATLTSGEPDTQYF TGTGCCACCCTAACTAGCGGGGAACCAGATACGCAGTATTTT
TRBJ1-1 . TRBV7-9 16 . CASSDKGLAGHTEAFF TGTGCCAGCAGCGATAAGGGGTTGGCAGGTCACACTGAAGCTTTCTTT
TRBJ2-3 . TRBV5-1 15 . CASSSTVPSTDTQYF TGCGCCAGCAGCTCGACAGTCCCTAGCACAGATACGCAGTATTTT
TRBJ1-5 . TRBV10-3 15 . CAISNTGLSNQPQHF TGTGCCATCAGCAACACAGGGTTGAGCAATCAGCCCCAGCATTTT
TRBJ2-7 . TRBV12-5 14 few CASGPAGGLYEQYF TGTGCTAGTGGCCCCGCCGGGGGGCTCTACGAGCAGTACTTC
TRBJ2-2 TRBD1 TRBV7-9 15 . CASGTGASNTGELFF TGTGCCAGCGGAACAGGGGCTTCGAACACCGGGGAGCTGTTTTTT